The TCR beta chain described here comes from a study of identical twins. Regarding this clonotype: The antigen is unknown.

The study's findings and limits: High-abundance cord blood beta clonotypes had fewer insertions; memory repertoires showed none.

All donors were healthy, and all were Caucasian. A universal primer binding site was introduced by template switching. The final cDNA contained unique molecular identifiers. One entry per CDR3 protein, called by TCRdb with MiXCR from the 5' RACE reads. The sample yields 450,000 to 650,000 distinct CDR3 sequences, approximately 14% seen once. Germline V gives CDR1 MNHEY, CDR2 SVGAGI. CDR3 length: 11 residues. Trimming stripped 3 bases from V and 9 bases from J, with 8 bases between. This same sample was also taken into another study, of yellow fever vaccine responses in identical twins.

This chain joins TRBV6-5 and TRBJ1-1; no clear D. This clonotype was obtained from a young woman in good health. The material sequenced was CD4+ T cells sorted from blood. CDR3 DNA sequence: TGTGCCAGCAGTTATAATCGTAAAGCTTTCTTT. Its translation: CASSYNRKAFF.